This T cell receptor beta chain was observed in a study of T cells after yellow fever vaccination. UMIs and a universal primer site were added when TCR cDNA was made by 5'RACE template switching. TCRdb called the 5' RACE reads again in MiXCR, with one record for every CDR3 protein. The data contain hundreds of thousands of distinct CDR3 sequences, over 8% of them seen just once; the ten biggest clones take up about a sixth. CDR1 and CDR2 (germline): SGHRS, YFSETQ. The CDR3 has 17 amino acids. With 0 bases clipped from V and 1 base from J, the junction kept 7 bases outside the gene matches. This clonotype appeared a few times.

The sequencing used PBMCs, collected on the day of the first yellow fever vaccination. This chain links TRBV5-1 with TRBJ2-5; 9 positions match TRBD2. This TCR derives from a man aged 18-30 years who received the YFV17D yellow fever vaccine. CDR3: CASSLALLAGTQETQYF. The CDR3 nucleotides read TGCGCCAGCAGCTTGGCGCTTCTAGCGGGAACCCAAGAGACCCAGTACTTC.